Listed below are T cell receptor beta chains from one sample, sequenced in a study of CD8+ T cells in alopecia areata. The method was immunoSEQ multiplex PCR; TCRdb's version includes in-frame clones alone and lacks a portion of them. The sample has around 130,000 clones, approximately 53% seen once. Sequenced here: CD4+ T cells sorted from blood, sampled at week 0. All receptors come from a human donor with alopecia areata. Both conserved end residues are part of each CDR3. Each record gives: CDR3 protein, CDR3 DNA, D gene, clone size, V gene, J gene. A D gene is named only where the DNA matches it firmly. Part of the rows lack a size; the others show once, few, many or a class for expanded clones.

CDR3aa: CASSFNRETDTQYF
CDR3nt: TGCGCCAGCAGCTTCAACAGGGAAACAGATACGCAGTATTTT
d_gene: .
abundance: .
v_gene: TRBV5-1
j_gene: TRBJ2-3

CDR3aa: CAISDPGKGVTGTDTQYF
CDR3nt: TGTGCCATCAGTGACCCAGGCAAAGGAGTTACGGGCACAGATACGCAGTATTTT
d_gene: .
abundance: .
v_gene: TRBV10-3
j_gene: TRBJ2-3

CDR3aa: CASSASNPDSTQYF
CDR3nt: TGTGCCAGCAGCGCCAGCAACCCAGATAGTACGCAGTATTTT
d_gene: .
abundance: once
v_gene: TRBV7-9
j_gene: TRBJ2-3

CDR3aa: CSVESWDRSYNEQFF
CDR3nt: TGCAGCGTTGAGAGTTGGGACCGCTCCTACAATGAGCAGTTCTTC
d_gene: .
abundance: few
v_gene: TRBV29-1
j_gene: TRBJ2-1

CDR3aa: CSAKSSYGYTF
CDR3nt: TGCAGTGCCAAGAGCAGCTATGGCTACACCTTC
d_gene: .
abundance: once
v_gene: TRBV29-1
j_gene: TRBJ1-2

CDR3aa: CASSLAGTGVPFNYGYTF
CDR3nt: TGTGCCAGCAGCTTAGCGGGGACAGGGGTCCCTTTTAACTATGGCTACACCTTC
d_gene: TRBD1
abundance: .
v_gene: TRBV7-2
j_gene: TRBJ1-2

CDR3aa: CASSGLAGDTETQYF
CDR3nt: TGCGCCAGCAGCGGGCTAGCGGGCGACACAGAGACCCAGTACTTC
d_gene: TRBD2
abundance: few
v_gene: TRBV4-1
j_gene: TRBJ2-5

CDR3aa: CASSLSGPNNEQFF
CDR3nt: TGTGCCAGCAGCTTATCCGGGCCCAACAATGAGCAGTTCTTC
d_gene: .
abundance: .
v_gene: TRBV7-3
j_gene: TRBJ2-1

CDR3aa: CASSLVRPSGGLLSYEQYF
CDR3nt: TGTGCCAGCAGCTTAGTCAGGCCTAGCGGAGGACTACTCTCCTACGAGCAGTACTTC
d_gene: TRBD2
abundance: .
v_gene: TRBV7-2
j_gene: TRBJ2-7

CDR3aa: CASYPSGRCEQYF
CDR3nt: TGTGCCAGTTACCCATCGGGGCGCTGCGAGCAGTACTTC
d_gene: .
abundance: .
v_gene: TRBV6-5
j_gene: TRBJ2-7

CDR3aa: CASSFSMFNYGYTF
CDR3nt: TGCGCCAGCAGCTTCTCCATGTTTAACTATGGCTACACCTTC
d_gene: .
abundance: .
v_gene: TRBV5-1
j_gene: TRBJ1-2

CDR3aa: CASSTGQGFYEQYF
CDR3nt: TGTGCCAGCAGCACCGGACAGGGATTCTACGAGCAGTACTTC
d_gene: TRBD1
abundance: .
v_gene: TRBV11-2
j_gene: TRBJ2-7

CDR3aa: CATSRTFPGGSYGYTF
CDR3nt: TGTGCCACCAGCAGGACCTTTCCAGGGGGGAGTTATGGCTACACCTTC
d_gene: TRBD1
abundance: .
v_gene: TRBV15
j_gene: TRBJ1-2

CDR3aa: CASSLSGIGDNEQFF
CDR3nt: TGTGCCAGCAGCCTTAGCGGGATCGGGGACAATGAGCAGTTCTTC
d_gene: TRBD2
abundance: .
v_gene: TRBV5-4
j_gene: TRBJ2-1

CDR3aa: CASSYLRDGGSYEQYF
CDR3nt: TGTGCCAGCAGTTACCTCCGGGACGGTGGGTCCTACGAGCAGTACTTC
d_gene: .
abundance: .
v_gene: TRBV6-5
j_gene: TRBJ2-7

CDR3aa: CASSQALDQPQHF
CDR3nt: TGCGCCAGCAGCCAAGCCCTTGATCAGCCCCAGCATTTT
d_gene: .
abundance: .
v_gene: TRBV4-1
j_gene: TRBJ1-5

CDR3aa: CASRPGTPLNEKLFF
CDR3nt: TGTGCCAGCAGACCCGGGACTCCTCTTAATGAAAAACTGTTTTTT
d_gene: .
abundance: .
v_gene: TRBV27
j_gene: TRBJ1-4

CDR3aa: CASSATGSNQPQHF
CDR3nt: TGTGCCAGCAGTGCGACAGGGAGCAATCAGCCCCAGCATTTT
d_gene: TRBD1
abundance: .
v_gene: TRBV2
j_gene: TRBJ1-5

CDR3aa: CASSDFVRGNGYTF
CDR3nt: TGTGCCAGCAGCGATTTTGTCAGGGGGAATGGCTACACCTTC
d_gene: TRBD1
abundance: few
v_gene: TRBV5-6
j_gene: TRBJ1-2

CDR3aa: CAWSPTGRNEQYF
CDR3nt: TGTGCCTGGAGTCCGACAGGGCGGAACGAGCAGTACTTC
d_gene: TRBD1
abundance: .
v_gene: TRBV30
j_gene: TRBJ2-7

CDR3aa: CAISVEESNQPQHF
CDR3nt: TGTGCCATCAGTGTGGAGGAAAGCAATCAGCCCCAGCATTTT
d_gene: .
abundance: .
v_gene: TRBV10-3
j_gene: TRBJ1-5

CDR3aa: CASSLGVLDTATNEKLFF
CDR3nt: TGCGCCAGCAGCTTGGGGGTTTTGGACACCGCAACTAATGAAAAACTGTTTTTT
d_gene: .
abundance: .
v_gene: TRBV5-1
j_gene: TRBJ1-4

CDR3aa: CASSQDHGQGAYGYTF
CDR3nt: TGCGCCAGCAGCCAAGATCATGGACAGGGGGCATATGGCTACACCTTC
d_gene: TRBD1
abundance: .
v_gene: TRBV4-3
j_gene: TRBJ1-2

CDR3aa: CASETGEETQYF
CDR3nt: TGTGCCAGCGAGACAGGGGAAGAGACCCAGTACTTC
d_gene: TRBD1
abundance: few
v_gene: TRBV14
j_gene: TRBJ2-5

CDR3aa: CASSPPAGWETQYF
CDR3nt: TGTGCCAGCTCACCACCGGCGGGTTGGGAGACCCAGTACTTC
d_gene: .
abundance: .
v_gene: TRBV18
j_gene: TRBJ2-5

CDR3aa: CASSLFIDNEQFF
CDR3nt: TGTGCCAGCAGCTTGTTTATCGACAATGAGCAGTTCTTC
d_gene: .
abundance: .
v_gene: TRBV5-4
j_gene: TRBJ2-1

CDR3aa: CASSRERRTGLGEKLFF
CDR3nt: TGTGCCAGCAGCCGCGAGCGCCGGACAGGGTTAGGTGAAAAACTGTTTTTT
d_gene: TRBD1
abundance: once
v_gene: TRBV7-9
j_gene: TRBJ1-4

CDR3aa: CASSQADRSYGYTF
CDR3nt: TGCGCCAGCAGCCAAGCCGACAGGAGCTATGGCTACACCTTC
d_gene: .
abundance: .
v_gene: TRBV4-1
j_gene: TRBJ1-2

CDR3aa: CASSLLGTGLYEQYF
CDR3nt: TGTGCCAGCAGTTTATTAGGGACAGGGCTCTACGAGCAGTACTTC
d_gene: TRBD1
abundance: .
v_gene: TRBV27
j_gene: TRBJ2-7

CDR3aa: CASSMPQGTGIGYTF
CDR3nt: TGTGCCAGTAGTATGCCTCAAGGGACAGGGATCGGCTACACCTTC
d_gene: TRBD1
abundance: .
v_gene: TRBV19
j_gene: TRBJ1-2

CDR3aa: CASRYDRGVYGYTF
CDR3nt: TGTGCCAGTAGATATGACAGGGGGGTCTATGGCTACACCTTC
d_gene: TRBD1
abundance: few
v_gene: TRBV19
j_gene: TRBJ1-2

CDR3aa: CASSYRWTSGYNEQFF
CDR3nt: TGCGCCAGCAGCTACCGCTGGACTAGCGGGTACAATGAGCAGTTCTTC
d_gene: TRBD2
abundance: .
v_gene: TRBV5-1
j_gene: TRBJ2-1

CDR3aa: CASSSGLHFTDTQYF
CDR3nt: TGTGCCAGCAGCTCGGGACTCCATTTCACAGATACGCAGTATTTT
d_gene: .
abundance: .
v_gene: TRBV7-3
j_gene: TRBJ2-3

CDR3aa: CASRRTAAGYEQYF
CDR3nt: TGTGCCAGCAGGCGGACAGCTGCCGGCTACGAGCAGTACTTC
d_gene: .
abundance: .
v_gene: TRBV2
j_gene: TRBJ2-7

CDR3aa: CASSGQGSPHEQYF
CDR3nt: TGTGCCAGCAGCGGACAGGGTTCCCCCCACGAGCAGTACTTC
d_gene: TRBD1
abundance: .
v_gene: TRBV2
j_gene: TRBJ2-7